This T cell receptor beta chain was found in a study of CD8+CD57+ T cells in acquired aplastic anemia. Notes on the study in general: Sharing between patients and controls was observed for roughly 29 CD8+ CDR3 sequences.

In its sample, this clonotype was seen many times. Its antigen is as yet unknown. By flow cytometry, patients selected for sequencing had shown an expansion of CD8+CD57+ cells. Severe acquired aplastic anemia was diagnosed in all patients. Sampling of blood occurred while the patients had still received no therapy. Germline trimming cut 3 bases from V and 7 bases from J; bases unmatched to any gene: 12. CDR3 size: 15 residues. Germline assignment: CDR1 SGDLS and CDR2 YYNGEE. Genomic DNA templated the TCR beta VDJ and CDR3 profiling. TCRdb passed the reads through MiXCR, listing each CDR3 protein once. The sample lists under 200,000 distinct CDR3 sequences; less than 50% were seen once.

This clonotype originated in a human donor with aplastic anemia. What was sequenced was sorted CD4+, CD8+, or CD8+CD57+ T cells (not recorded which) from PBMCs. The chain recombines TRBV9 with TRBJ1-2; 7 bases map to TRBD1. DNA of the CDR3: TGTGCCAGCAGCGGCCCGCCGGGACAGAGGATTGGCTACACCTTC. It specifies CASSGPPGQRIGYTF.